Each of the 3 T cell receptor beta chains below was sequenced from the same sample in a study of somatic mutations in cytotoxic T cells in rheumatoid arthritis. Sequencing was performed with immunoSEQ multiplex PCR; in TCRdb, only in-frame clones are kept and a portion is missing. The sample lists about 14,000 clones, roughly 80% occurring once. Input material: CD8+ T cells sorted from blood. The receptors come from an adult with rheumatoid arthritis.

This rearrangement joins TRBV5-1 to TRBJ2-1, with D possibly TRBD2 on 5 matching bases. The V end was cut by 5 bases, the J end by 5 bases, with 20 bases between. The germline CDR1 and CDR2 sequences are SGHRS and YFSETQ. CDR3 length equals 16 residues. CDR3: CASSVSKGVLDNEQFF. Written as DNA, the CDR3 is TGCGCCAGCAGTGTAAGTAAGGGAGTCCTTGACAATGAGCAGTTCTTC.

This sequence joins TRBV28 and TRBJ1-5, with D perhaps TRBD1 (5 bases). V dropped 8 bases and J dropped 2 bases, with 13 bases sitting between them. The CDR3 contains 14 residues. The V gene's germline CDR1 is MDHEN and CDR2 SYDVKM. The DNA of the CDR3 is TGTGCCAGCGGGCACCGGGGCCGCAATCAGCCCCAGCATTTT. Translation: CASGHRGRNQPQHF. Combining the CDR3 with reference TRBV28 and TRBJ1-5 gives the whole variable domain DVKVTQSSRYLVKRTGEKVFLECVQDMDHENMFWYRQDPGLGLRLIYFSYDVKMKEKGDIPEGYSVSREKKERFSLILESASTNQTSMYLCASGHRGRNQPQHFGDGTRLSIL.

The chain joins TRBV2 to TRBJ1-1, with D possibly TRBD1 on 5 matching bases. V lost 4 bases to trimming and J lost 3 bases, with 12 bases between them. The CDR3 is 14 residues long. Germline CDR1 and CDR2: SNHLY and FYNNEI. The CDR3 region is CASSAEGWDTEAFF. CDR3 nucleotides: TGTGCCAGCAGTGCCGAGGGGTGGGACACTGAAGCTTTCTTT.